These 32 T cell receptor beta chains share one sample of origin, sequenced in a study of control samples from healthy donors and cancer patients. Only in-frame clones appear in the TCRdb table, and some are missing; sequencing was by immunoSEQ multiplex PCR. The profile shows about 89,000 clones, around nine tenths of them singletons. Sample: blood. Source of these receptors: a man aged 25-45 years in good health.

The J gene is TRBJ1-2, the V gene TRBV15; D ambiguous. The CDR3 is made up of 12 amino acids. The V gene lost 0 bases and the J gene lost 7 bases, with 6 bases spanning the gap. Germline CDR1 reads LNHNV; CDR2 reads YYDKDF (reference sequence). As DNA, the CDR3 is TGTGCCACCAGCAGAGATGGTGGTGGCTACACCTTC. Protein: CATSRDGGGYTF.

J is TRBJ1-1 and V is TRBV10-2; D is uncertain. Looked up from germline, CDR1 is WSHSY and CDR2 is SAAADI. Trimming removed 0 bases from V and 0 bases from J, with 8 bases in between. The CDR3 sequence is 15 residues long. CDR3 region: CASSESLGMNTEAFF. DNA of the CDR3: TGCGCCAGCAGTGAGTCTCTGGGGATGAACACTGAAGCTTTCTTT.

The CDR3 protein is CASTSRGGETQYF. As DNA, the CDR3 is TGTGCCAGCACCTCTCGGGGTGGGGAGACCCAGTACTTC. The chain is built from TRBV3-1 (or the pseudogene TRBV3-2) and TRBJ2-5, with D possibly being TRBD2 (5 bases). This CDR3 region has 13 residues. The V gene's germline CDR1 is LGHDT and CDR2 YNNKEL (reference sequence). V shed 7 bases and J shed 5 bases, with 14 bases lying between them.

Only a few counts were recorded for this clone. The chain combines TRBV7-9 with TRBJ2-2; TRBD1 agrees at 7 bases. Unmatched junction bases numbered 11, after V lost 6 bases and J lost 1 base. The CDR3 has 17 residues. CDR1 SEHNR and CDR2 FQNEAQ come from the germline V gene (reference sequence). CDR3 nucleotides: TGTGCCAGCAGTTTCACCACAGGGGTCCTGAACACCGGGGAGCTGTTTTTT. Protein product: CASSFTTGVLNTGELFF.

The genes are TRBV28 and TRBJ2-6; unclear D gene. The CDR3 totals 15 residues. V lost 7 bases and J 0 bases, leaving 10 bases between the germline ends. CDR1 and CDR2 (germline): MDHEN, SYDVKM. CDR3 DNA sequence: TGTGCCAGCACCACCCCACGCTCTGGGGCCAACGTCCTGACTTTC. Translation gives CASTTPRSGANVLTF.

This clone has just one count. The chain recombines TRBV7-6 with TRBJ1-6; D is undetermined. Germline lookup yields CDR1 SGHVS and CDR2 FNYEAQ. CDR3 length: 12 amino acids. V shed 4 bases and J shed 4 bases, with 2 bases lying between them. The CDR3 bases are TGTGCCAGCAGCTCGTATAATTCACCCCTCCACTTT. Translating gives CASSSYNSPLHF.

The V and J genes are TRBV28 and TRBJ1-5, with D possibly matching TRBD1 (5 bases). Per the germline V gene, CDR1 is MDHEN and CDR2 is SYDVKM. The CDR3 sequence is 15 residues long. The V end lost 5 bases, the J end lost 0 bases, and 11 bases lay between the germline ends. The CDR3 DNA reads as TGTGCCAGCAGTAAATGGGGGGTTAGCAATCAGCCCCAGCATTTT. Its protein is CASSKWGVSNQPQHF.

The rearrangement joins TRBV19 to TRBJ2-2; TRBD2 matches 7 bases. The CDR3 covers 16 residues. Germline V lookup: CDR1 LNHDA, CDR2 SQIVND (reference sequence). J was trimmed by 0 bases and V by 6 bases; bases with no gene match: 7. CDR3 in DNA: TGTGCCAGTAGCCGTACTAGCGTCTCGAACACCGGGGAGCTGTTTTTT. It encodes CASSRTSVSNTGELFF.

The chain carries TRBV27 and TRBJ1-6, with a tentative D call TRBD1 (5 bases). Germline CDR1 MNHEY, CDR2 SMNVEV (reference sequence). Trimming cost V 3 bases and J 8 bases, with 11 bases left between them. This CDR3 has 14 residues. In nucleotides, the CDR3 is TGTGCCAGCAGTTTTTCGGGGACTTATTCACCCCTCCACTTT. Protein: CASSFSGTYSPLHF.

The chain couples TRBV6-5 to TRBJ2-3; D uncertain. The CDR3 sequence is 15 residues long. Germline V gene sequence: CDR1 MNHEY, CDR2 SVGAGI. Trimming shortened V by 5 bases and J by 3 bases, and 15 bases separated the two germline ends. Here the CDR3 reads CASSPDGVVTDTQYF. As DNA, the CDR3 is TGTGCCAGCAGTCCTGATGGGGTGGTGACAGATACGCAGTATTTT.

The count of this clone is one. This chain uses TRBV7-8 with TRBJ1-5; TRBD1 matches at 7 bases. The CDR3 is 15 residues long. Germline V lookup: CDR1 SGHVS, CDR2 FQNEAQ. J was trimmed by 9 bases and V by 0 bases; bases with no gene match: 8. The CDR3 is CASSLAQGIIGPQHF. The CDR3 region has the DNA TGTGCCAGCAGCTTAGCACAGGGGATCATCGGGCCCCAGCATTTT.

The V gene is TRBV19, the J gene TRBJ1-2; D might be TRBD1 (5 bases). The CDR3 runs to 13 residues. Germline V gene lookup returns CDR1 LNHDA and CDR2 SQIVND (reference sequence). Between the trimmed V and J ends, which lost 10 bases and 8 bases, there was a span of 20 bases. In DNA, the CDR3 is TGTGCCACCTCCTTGAGGGACGCTCGAGGCTACACCTTC. Its protein product is CATSLRDARGYTF.

The chain couples TRBV6-2 or TRBV6-3 to TRBJ2-7, with 7 bases matching TRBD1. The CDR3 is 13 residues long. Germline trimming cut 5 bases from V and 2 bases from J; bases unmatched to any gene: 3. Looked up from germline, CDR1 is MNHEY and CDR2 is SVGEGT. The CDR3 DNA follows: TGTGCCAGCAGTCTTGACAGGGCCTACGAGCAGTACGTC. Its protein is CASSLDRAYEQYV.

As to this clone: The same CDR3 can be traced to other DNA sequences in this sample. The chain combines TRBV14 with TRBJ1-1; D uncertain. The germline V gene has CDR1 SGHDN and CDR2 FVKESK. With 0 bases removed from V and 7 bases from J, the gap between germline ends came to 9 bases. CDR3 size: 13 residues. The CDR3 here is CASSQDSGFEAFF. The CDR3 DNA follows: TGTGCCAGCAGCCAAGATAGTGGGTTTGAAGCTTTCTTT. Using reference TRBV14 and TRBJ1-1 for the parts outside the CDR3, the full variable domain is EAGVTQFPSHSVIEKGQTVTLRCDPISGHDNLYWYRRVMGKEIKFLLHFVKESKQDESGMPNNRFLAERTGGTYSTLKVQPAELEDSGVYFCASSQDSGFEAFFGQGTRLTVV.

J is TRBJ2-1 and V is TRBV7-9; D is undetermined. The V end lost 3 bases, the J end lost 7 bases, and 7 bases lay between the germline ends. The CDR3 loop spans 12 amino acids. Germline V lookup: CDR1 SEHNR, CDR2 FQNEAQ (reference sequence). CDR3 sequence reads: CASSFRTNEQFF. The CDR3, as DNA: TGTGCCAGCAGCTTTCGGACGAATGAGCAGTTCTTC.

The rearrangement links TRBV28 to TRBJ1-2; no clear D gene. With 6 bases removed from V and 4 bases from J, the gap between germline ends came to 15 bases. The CDR3 consists of 14 residues. The germline CDR1 and CDR2 sequences are MDHEN and SYDVKM. CDR3 sequence (DNA): TGTGCCAGCAGCACGAATGCAGGAGGCTATGGCTACACCTTC. Translating it yields CASSTNAGGYGYTF.

J is TRBJ1-3 and V is TRBV29-1; 7 bases map to TRBD1. Losses at the gene ends were 6 bases for V and 8 bases for J; bases not matched to a gene: 7. CDR1 is SQVTM, CDR2 ANQGSEA, per germline. The CDR3 sequence is 12 residues long. The CDR3 sequence is CSVGTAADTIYF. CDR3 bases: TGCAGCGTAGGGACAGCCGCCGACACCATATATTTT.

V and J are TRBV11-1 and TRBJ2-7, with D possibly being TRBD2 (7 bases). This CDR3 is 14 amino acids long. V was pared by 3 bases and J by 5 bases, with 14 bases between. CDR1 and CDR2 (germline): SGHAT, FQDESV (reference sequence). DNA for the CDR3: TGTGCCAGCAGCTTCGGGGGGTCAGGGGACGAGCAGTACGTC. Protein: CASSFGGSGDEQYV.

This chain links TRBV7-6 with TRBJ1-1, with D perhaps matching TRBD1 (6 bases). Trimming left V 1 base short and J 4 bases short, with 13 bases between. The CDR3 length is 15 residues. CDR1 and CDR2 (germline): SGHVS, FNYEAQ. The CDR3 loop is CASSLGGGQGTEAFF. The DNA for the CDR3 is TGTGCCAGCAGCTTAGGAGGGGGGCAGGGCACTGAAGCTTTCTTT. The entire variable domain, with the rest obtained from reference TRBV7-6 and TRBJ1-1, is as follows: GAGVSQSPRYKVTKRGQDVALRCDPISGHVSLYWYRQALGQGPEFLTYFNYEAQQDKSGLPNDRFSAERPEGSISTLTIQRTEQRDSAMYRCASSLGGGQGTEAFFGQGTRLTVV.

The V gene is TRBV14, the J gene TRBJ1-2, with 12 bases identical to TRBD1. The CDR3 is 14 residues long. Trimming took 5 bases from V and 7 from J; bases not matched to a gene: 5. The V gene's germline CDR1 is SGHDN and CDR2 FVKESK. The CDR3 protein is CASSIRGQGAGYTF. The CDR3 region has the DNA TGTGCCAGCAGCATCAGGGGACAGGGGGCTGGCTACACCTTC.

The chain employs TRBV6-6 and TRBJ1-2; TRBD1 matches 8 bases. The CDR3 covers 12 residues. Germline CDR1 MNHNY, CDR2 SVGAGI (reference sequence). Losses at the gene ends were 5 bases for V and 8 bases for J; bases not matched to a gene: 4. The CDR3 coding sequence is TGTGCCAGCAGTGGACAGGGTGAGGGCTACACCTTC. This encodes CASSGQGEGYTF.

This clone has only a few counts. The chain couples TRBV6-5 to TRBJ1-6, with a weak D call TRBD1 (5 bases). The V gene's germline CDR1 is MNHEY and CDR2 SVGAGI. This CDR3 spans 15 amino acids. The germline V and J ends were trimmed by 7 bases and 8 bases, with 18 bases remaining between them. The CDR3 here is CASITSRAFDSPLHF. CDR3 DNA sequence: TGTGCCAGCATTACCAGCAGGGCATTCGATTCACCCCTCCACTTT.

J is TRBJ1-1 and V is TRBV24-1, with 9 bases matching TRBD1. The V gene's germline CDR1 is KGHDR and CDR2 SFDVKD. The V gene end was trimmed by 6 bases and the J gene end by 11 bases; junction bases not matched to a gene: 12. The CDR3 runs 14 residues. The CDR3 loop reads CATSSGDREVAAFF. The CDR3 DNA reads as TGTGCCACCAGTTCCGGGGACAGGGAGGTTGCTGCTTTCTTT.

The rearrangement joins TRBV30 to TRBJ2-7; TRBD1 might be the D (5 bases). Germline-derived CDR1 and CDR2 are GTSNPN and SVGIG (reference sequence). V lost 5 bases and J 0 bases, leaving 11 bases between the germline ends. CDR3 length: 13 amino acids. Here the CDR3 reads CAWGPDTSYEQYF. The CDR3 nucleotides are TGTGCCTGGGGACCGGACACCTCCTACGAGCAGTACTTC.

The CDR3 nucleotides are TGTGCCAGCAGGCTGCAGGGTCTCGGCTACGAGCAGTACTTC. This gives the protein CASRLQGLGYEQYF. This chain connects TRBV6-5 to TRBJ2-7, with TRBD1 as a possible D gene (5 bases). The V gene's germline CDR1 is MNHEY and CDR2 SVGAGI. The CDR3 consists of 14 residues. Trimming took off 6 bases at V and 3 bases at J, with 15 bases between the two ends.

The genes are TRBV6-1 and TRBJ2-3, with a tentative D call TRBD2 (6 bases). The ends were cut back, 1 base at V and 5 bases at J, with 13 bases in the middle. The CDR3 runs to 15 residues. Germline V gene sequence: CDR1 MNHNS, CDR2 SASEGT. CDR3 bases: TGTGCCAGCAGTGAAGTCGGAGGGTTGAGAGATACGCAGTATTTT. Its translation is CASSEVGGLRDTQYF.

This chain uses TRBV7-2 with TRBJ1-1; a possible D gene is TRBD1 (5 bases). This CDR3 has 13 residues. CDR1 SGHTA and CDR2 FQGNSA come from the germline V gene. V was trimmed by 5 bases and J by 1 base, leaving 8 bases between them. CDR3 DNA sequence: TGTGCCAGCAGCATGGGACCGAACACTGAAGCTTTCTTT. Amino acid sequence: CASSMGPNTEAFF.

This clone was seen a single time. The V gene is TRBV9, the J gene TRBJ2-3; no firm D call. Germline CDR1 reads SGDLS; CDR2 reads YYNGEE. The CDR3 covers 15 residues. Trimming shortened V by 0 bases and J by 2 bases, and 10 bases separated the two germline ends. The CDR3, as DNA: TGTGCCAGCAGCGTAGTTGGCTCCGACACAGATACGCAGTATTTT. This translates into CASSVVGSDTDTQYF.

The genes are TRBV7-6 and TRBJ1-3, with D uncertain. Germline CDR1 reads SGHVS; CDR2 reads FNYEAQ. V shed 2 bases and J shed 1 base, with 12 bases lying between them. The CDR3 sequence is 16 residues long. CDR3 DNA sequence: TGTGCCAGCAGCTTAAAAAGAGTAGGGTCTGGAAACACCATATATTTT. It encodes CASSLKRVGSGNTIYF.

The V and J genes are TRBV7-9 and TRBJ2-3, with D possibly matching TRBD2 (6 bases). Germline lookup yields CDR1 SEHNR and CDR2 FQNEAQ (reference sequence). Between the trimmed V and J ends, which lost 0 bases and 4 bases, there was a span of 11 bases. The CDR3 is 15 amino acids. CDR3 DNA: TGTGCCAGCAGCTTAGCTAGCGGAGGGGCAGATACGCAGTATTTT. It encodes CASSLASGGADTQYF.

The chain couples TRBV18 to TRBJ1-1; 12 nucleotides agree with TRBD1. Trimming cost V 5 bases and J 3 bases; bases outside gene matches: 4. CDR1 is KGHSH and CDR2 is LQKENI in the germline V gene. CDR3 length: 15 residues. The CDR3 spells CASSGGQGADTEAFF. DNA for the CDR3: TGTGCCAGCTCAGGGGGACAGGGGGCGGACACTGAAGCTTTCTTT. Drawing the rest from reference TRBV18 and TRBJ1-1, the complete variable domain is NAGVMQNPRHLVRRRGQEARLRCSPMKGHSHVYWYRQLPEEGLKFMVYLQKENIIDESGMPKERFSAEFPKEGPSILRIQQVVRGDSAAYFCASSGGQGADTEAFFGQGTRLTVV.

Only one count was recorded for this clone. V is TRBV24-1 and J is TRBJ1-2; possibly TRBD1 for D (5 bases). Germline V lookup: CDR1 KGHDR, CDR2 SFDVKD. The CDR3 extends over 14 amino acids. V lost 4 bases and J 4 bases, leaving 12 bases between the germline ends. CDR3 in amino acids: CATSDSGALYGYTF. The CDR3 DNA follows: TGTGCCACCAGTGACTCCGGGGCCCTCTATGGCTACACCTTC.